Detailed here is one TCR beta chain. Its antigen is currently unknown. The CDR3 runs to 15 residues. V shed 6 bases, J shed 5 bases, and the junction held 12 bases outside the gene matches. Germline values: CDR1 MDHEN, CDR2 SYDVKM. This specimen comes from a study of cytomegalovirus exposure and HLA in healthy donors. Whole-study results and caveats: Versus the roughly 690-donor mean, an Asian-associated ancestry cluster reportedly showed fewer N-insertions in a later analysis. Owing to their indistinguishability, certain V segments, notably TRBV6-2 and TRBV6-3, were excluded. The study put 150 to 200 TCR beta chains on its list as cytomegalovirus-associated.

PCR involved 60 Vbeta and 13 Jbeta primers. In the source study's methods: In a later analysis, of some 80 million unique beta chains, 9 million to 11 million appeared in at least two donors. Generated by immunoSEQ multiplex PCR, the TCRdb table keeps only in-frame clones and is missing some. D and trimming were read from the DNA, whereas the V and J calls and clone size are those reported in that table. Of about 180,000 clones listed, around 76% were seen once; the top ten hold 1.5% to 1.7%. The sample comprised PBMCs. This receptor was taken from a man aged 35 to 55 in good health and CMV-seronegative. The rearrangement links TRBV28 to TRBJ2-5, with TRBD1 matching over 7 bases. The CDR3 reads CASSRAGGRGETQYF. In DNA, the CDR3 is TGTGCCAGCAGCCGCGCAGGGGGTCGAGGTGAGACCCAGTACTTC.